The clone carrying this TCR beta chain counts as large. The data derive from a study of metastatic and nonmetastatic thyroid tumors. The wider study: Repertoires were compared across blood and tumor or nodule tissue from malignant and benign thyroid patients.

V lost 0 bases to trimming and J lost 2 bases, with 11 bases between them. Germline-derived CDR1 and CDR2 are GTSNPN and SVGIG (reference sequence). The CDR3 has 14 residues. Original data processing: Using the CDR3 differences seen across clinicopathological groups, the authors built a distant-metastasis classifier for papillary thyroid cancer, which was meant to discriminate distant-metastatic patients. TCRdb re-analyzed the PCR reads through MiXCR. Clone size and V and J calls follow TCRdb, not the original study. Here the sample spans roughly 5,000 clones, around 28% being singletons. Patients underwent thyroid surgery, and none had received any treatment before it.

This sequence originates from a female donor with papillary thyroid cancer or a benign thyroid nodule (not recorded which). Some clones in this sample may be carry-over from other donors' samples. The chain couples TRBV30 to TRBJ2-7, with D tentatively TRBD1 or TRBD2 (5 bases each). Sequences were obtained from adjacent normal tissue. This CDR3 reads CAWSVAGTAYEQYF. The CDR3 DNA sequence: TGTGCCTGGAGTGTAGCAGGGACGGCCTACGAGCAGTACTTC.